A selection of T cell receptor beta chains follows, all from one sample in a study of blood T cell repertoires in COVID-19. Clones were read by immunoSEQ multiplex PCR, and TCRdb kept only the in-frame ones, dropping some. The sample yields tens of thousands of clones, more than 65% seen once. Sample: peripheral blood. These receptors came from a woman aged 55-69 years with acute or convalescent COVID-19. The CDR3 runs from the conserved cysteine through the conserved F or W. Fields, in order: clone size, J gene, D gene, V gene, CDR3 protein, CDR3 DNA. The D gene is left open where the match is weak. Expanded clones are given a class, and other clones once, few, many or no size at all.

clone_size: NA; j_call: TRBJ1-2; d_call: NA; v_call: TRBV5-6; cdr3_aa: CASSLAHGVGANGYTF; cdr3_nt: TGTGCCAGCAGCTTGGCCCACGGGGTGGGGGCTAATGGCTACACCTTC
clone_size: NA; j_call: TRBJ1-2; d_call: TRBD1; v_call: TRBV7-2; cdr3_aa: CASSSRNPGQGGGYTF; cdr3_nt: TGTGCCAGCAGCTCCCGAAATCCGGGACAGGGAGGCGGCTACACCTTC
clone_size: NA; j_call: TRBJ1-4; d_call: NA; v_call: TRBV19; cdr3_aa: CASSQGVNEKLFF; cdr3_nt: TGTGCCAGTAGTCAAGGAGTTAATGAAAAACTGTTTTTT
clone_size: NA; j_call: TRBJ1-2; d_call: NA; v_call: TRBV7-9; cdr3_aa: CASSPKALTDFNYGYTF; cdr3_nt: TGTGCCAGCAGCCCCAAGGCCCTCACAGATTTTAACTATGGCTACACCTTC
clone_size: NA; j_call: TRBJ1-1; d_call: TRBD1; v_call: TRBV30; cdr3_aa: CAWSKPGQGSAFF; cdr3_nt: TGTGCCTGGAGTAAACCGGGACAGGGGAGCGCTTTCTTT
clone_size: NA; j_call: TRBJ1-1; d_call: TRBD1; v_call: TRBV5-1; cdr3_aa: CASSSGQGPNTEAFF; cdr3_nt: TGCGCCAGCAGCTCCGGACAGGGGCCAAACACTGAAGCTTTCTTT
clone_size: NA; j_call: TRBJ1-4; d_call: NA; v_call: TRBV2; cdr3_aa: CATRRDHTNEKLFF; cdr3_nt: TGTGCCACCCGACGGGATCACACTAATGAAAAACTGTTTTTT
clone_size: NA; j_call: TRBJ2-2; d_call: NA; v_call: TRBV12-3/TRBV12-4; cdr3_aa: CASSLKRSEELFF; cdr3_nt: TGTGCCAGCAGTTTAAAGAGGAGTGAGGAGCTGTTTTTT
clone_size: NA; j_call: TRBJ1-2; d_call: NA; v_call: TRBV7-2; cdr3_aa: CASSLGSGEYGYTF; cdr3_nt: TGTGCCAGCAGCTTAGGATCAGGGGAGTATGGCTACACCTTC
clone_size: NA; j_call: TRBJ2-3; d_call: TRBD1; v_call: TRBV3-1/TRBV3-2; cdr3_aa: CASSHLLLGGTGGGGTDTQYF; cdr3_nt: TGTGCCAGCAGCCATCTCTTACTGGGAGGGACAGGGGGTGGAGGCACAGATACGCAGTATTTT
clone_size: NA; j_call: TRBJ2-7; d_call: TRBD2; v_call: TRBV7-9; cdr3_aa: CASSDLAGAYEQYF; cdr3_nt: TGTGCCAGCAGCGACCTAGCGGGTGCCTACGAGCAGTACTTC
clone_size: NA; j_call: TRBJ2-5; d_call: TRBD1; v_call: TRBV19; cdr3_aa: CANPSQRDSQETQYF; cdr3_nt: TGTGCCAACCCCTCCCAACGGGACAGTCAAGAGACCCAGTACTTC
clone_size: NA; j_call: TRBJ1-4; d_call: TRBD1; v_call: TRBV19; cdr3_aa: CASSGYSGTGREKLFF; cdr3_nt: TGTGCCAGTAGTGGATATTCCGGGACAGGGAGAGAAAAACTGTTTTTT
clone_size: NA; j_call: TRBJ2-2; d_call: NA; v_call: TRBV5-6; cdr3_aa: CASSLGETRRMNTGELFF; cdr3_nt: TGTGCCAGCAGCTTGGGGGAGACTAGGAGGATGAACACCGGGGAGCTGTTTTTT
clone_size: NA; j_call: TRBJ1-5; d_call: NA; v_call: TRBV27; cdr3_aa: CASSLYGGYSNQPQHF; cdr3_nt: TGTGCCAGCAGTTTATACGGGGGGTATAGCAATCAGCCCCAGCATTTT
clone_size: NA; j_call: TRBJ1-5; d_call: NA; v_call: TRBV21-1; cdr3_aa: CASSRFGRGRAYSNQPQHF; cdr3_nt: TGTGCCAGCAGCAGATTTGGTAGGGGGCGTGCGTATAGCAATCAGCCCCAGCATTTT
clone_size: NA; j_call: TRBJ2-2; d_call: NA; v_call: TRBV6-5; cdr3_aa: CASTSKGQGGGELFF; cdr3_nt: TGTGCCAGCACGTCGAAGGGGCAGGGAGGAGGGGAGCTGTTTTTT
clone_size: NA; j_call: TRBJ1-3; d_call: NA; v_call: TRBV6-1; cdr3_aa: CASSVVAGFGSSGNTIYF; cdr3_nt: TGTGCCAGCAGTGTAGTGGCAGGGTTTGGCAGCTCTGGAAACACCATATATTTT
clone_size: NA; j_call: TRBJ1-6; d_call: TRBD1; v_call: TRBV19; cdr3_aa: CASLGDSHSPLHF; cdr3_nt: TGTGCCAGTCTGGGGGACAGCCATTCACCCCTCCACTTT
clone_size: NA; j_call: TRBJ2-3; d_call: NA; v_call: TRBV21-1; cdr3_aa: CATAGADTQYF; cdr3_nt: TGTGCCACTGCCGGTGCAGATACGCAGTATTTT
clone_size: NA; j_call: TRBJ1-2; d_call: NA; v_call: TRBV4-2; cdr3_aa: CASSQDQVQGYTF; cdr3_nt: TGTGCCAGCAGCCAAGATCAGGTACAGGGCTACACCTTC
clone_size: NA; j_call: TRBJ1-3; d_call: NA; v_call: TRBV30; cdr3_aa: CAWSRGLGNTIYF; cdr3_nt: TGTGCCTGGAGTAGGGGTTTAGGAAACACCATATATTTT
clone_size: once; j_call: TRBJ2-2; d_call: NA; v_call: TRBV30; cdr3_aa: CAWRGQVKTGELFF; cdr3_nt: TGTGCCTGGAGGGGGCAGGTGAAAACCGGGGAGCTGTTTTTT
clone_size: NA; j_call: TRBJ1-4; d_call: TRBD1; v_call: TRBV23-1; cdr3_aa: CASSQAHRGPGATNEKLFF; cdr3_nt: TGCGCCAGCAGTCAGGCCCACAGGGGGCCTGGTGCAACTAATGAAAAACTGTTTTTT
clone_size: NA; j_call: TRBJ1-1; d_call: NA; v_call: TRBV9; cdr3_aa: CASSVGGVNTEAFF; cdr3_nt: TGTGCCAGCAGCGTAGGCGGGGTAAACACTGAAGCTTTCTTT
clone_size: NA; j_call: TRBJ1-1; d_call: NA; v_call: TRBV10-3; cdr3_aa: CASEVERNTEAFF; cdr3_nt: TGTGCCAGCGAGGTGGAGCGTAACACTGAAGCTTTCTTT
clone_size: NA; j_call: TRBJ2-1; d_call: TRBD1; v_call: TRBV4-2; cdr3_aa: CASSQGLGTAINNEQFF; cdr3_nt: TGTGCCAGCAGCCAAGGGCTAGGGACAGCCATCAACAATGAGCAGTTCTTC
clone_size: NA; j_call: TRBJ1-1; d_call: NA; v_call: TRBV10-3; cdr3_aa: CAISESMATTEAFF; cdr3_nt: TGTGCCATCAGTGAGTCGATGGCAACCACTGAAGCTTTCTTT
clone_size: NA; j_call: TRBJ1-6; d_call: NA; v_call: TRBV7-9; cdr3_aa: CASSFREQGSPLHF; cdr3_nt: TGTGCCAGCAGCTTCAGGGAACAGGGTTCACCCCTCCACTTT
clone_size: NA; j_call: TRBJ1-2; d_call: NA; v_call: TRBV6-5; cdr3_aa: CALLGLIYGYTF; cdr3_nt: TGTGCCTTGCTTGGCTTAATCTATGGCTACACCTTC
clone_size: NA; j_call: TRBJ2-1; d_call: NA; v_call: TRBV4-2; cdr3_aa: CASSQDLSSYNEQFF; cdr3_nt: TGTGCCAGCAGCCAAGATCTCAGCTCCTACAATGAGCAGTTCTTC
clone_size: few; j_call: TRBJ2-5; d_call: NA; v_call: TRBV7-6; cdr3_aa: CASSSGPSAQETQYF; cdr3_nt: TGTGCCAGCAGCTCAGGTCCGAGTGCCCAAGAGACCCAGTACTTC
clone_size: NA; j_call: TRBJ1-4; d_call: TRBD1; v_call: TRBV19; cdr3_aa: CASRQGAWEKLFF; cdr3_nt: TGTGCCAGCCGACAGGGGGCATGGGAAAAACTGTTTTTT
clone_size: NA; j_call: TRBJ2-2; d_call: TRBD1; v_call: TRBV7-2; cdr3_aa: CASSLSGQGYSGELFF; cdr3_nt: TGTGCCAGCAGCTTATCGGGACAGGGTTATAGCGGGGAGCTGTTTTTT
clone_size: NA; j_call: TRBJ1-2; d_call: NA; v_call: TRBV27; cdr3_aa: CASGQGSNYGYTF; cdr3_nt: TGTGCCAGCGGCCAGGGATCTAACTATGGCTACACCTTC
clone_size: NA; j_call: TRBJ1-4; d_call: TRBD1; v_call: TRBV2; cdr3_aa: CASKPDRGANEKLFF; cdr3_nt: TGTGCCAGCAAACCTGACAGGGGTGCTAATGAAAAACTGTTTTTT
clone_size: NA; j_call: TRBJ2-7; d_call: TRBD1; v_call: TRBV27; cdr3_aa: CASSSNTGQEGYEQYF; cdr3_nt: TGTGCCAGCAGTTCCAACACGGGACAGGAAGGTTACGAGCAGTACTTC
clone_size: NA; j_call: TRBJ1-1; d_call: NA; v_call: TRBV6-1; cdr3_aa: CASSESWGRVSAFF; cdr3_nt: TGTGCCAGCAGTGAAAGCTGGGGGCGGGTCTCCGCTTTCTTT
clone_size: NA; j_call: TRBJ1-1; d_call: NA; v_call: TRBV6-5; cdr3_aa: CASSPQGTSTEAFF; cdr3_nt: TGTGCCAGCAGTCCACAGGGAACGAGCACTGAAGCTTTCTTT
clone_size: NA; j_call: TRBJ1-4; d_call: NA; v_call: TRBV25-1; cdr3_aa: CASSESARNEKLFF; cdr3_nt: TGTGCCAGCAGTGAATCTGCGCGTAATGAAAAACTGTTTTTT
clone_size: NA; j_call: TRBJ2-2; d_call: NA; v_call: TRBV7-3; cdr3_aa: CASSSRVEGELFF; cdr3_nt: TGTGCCAGCAGCAGCAGGGTTGAGGGGGAGCTGTTTTTT
clone_size: NA; j_call: TRBJ2-7; d_call: TRBD1; v_call: TRBV18; cdr3_aa: CASSRGQGGYEQYF; cdr3_nt: TGTGCCAGCTCTCGTGGACAGGGAGGATACGAGCAGTACTTC
clone_size: NA; j_call: TRBJ2-7; d_call: NA; v_call: TRBV3-1/TRBV3-2; cdr3_aa: CASSQVIGYEQYF; cdr3_nt: TGTGCCAGCAGCCAAGTGATCGGTTACGAGCAGTACTTC
clone_size: NA; j_call: TRBJ1-1; d_call: NA; v_call: TRBV6-5; cdr3_aa: CASSRIQGNTEAFF; cdr3_nt: TGTGCCAGCAGCCGAATTCAGGGTAACACTGAAGCTTTCTTT
clone_size: once; j_call: TRBJ1-5; d_call: NA; v_call: TRBV19; cdr3_aa: CASSFGSGNQPQHF; cdr3_nt: TGTGCCAGTAGTTTCGGATCGGGGAATCAGCCCCAGCATTTT
clone_size: many; j_call: TRBJ2-4; d_call: NA; v_call: TRBV20-1; cdr3_aa: CSATGGHIQYF; cdr3_nt: TGCAGTGCCACCGGGGGGCACATTCAGTACTTC
clone_size: NA; j_call: TRBJ1-3; d_call: NA; v_call: TRBV25-1; cdr3_aa: CASSGSAGLHSGNTIYF; cdr3_nt: TGTGCCAGCAGTGGATCGGCAGGTCTGCACTCTGGAAACACCATATATTTT
clone_size: NA; j_call: TRBJ1-1; d_call: TRBD1; v_call: TRBV6-6; cdr3_aa: CASNDRVGRAEAFF; cdr3_nt: TGTGCCAGCAATGACAGGGTCGGGAGGGCTGAAGCTTTCTTT
clone_size: NA; j_call: TRBJ1-2; d_call: TRBD1; v_call: TRBV27; cdr3_aa: CASRTHGQGLRYGYTF; cdr3_nt: TGTGCCAGCAGAACTCACGGACAGGGGTTGAGGTATGGCTACACCTTC
clone_size: once; j_call: TRBJ1-3; d_call: NA; v_call: TRBV29-1; cdr3_aa: CSSKLGNTIYF; cdr3_nt: TGCAGCTCGAAACTGGGAAACACCATATATTTT
clone_size: NA; j_call: TRBJ1-5; d_call: NA; v_call: TRBV6-1; cdr3_aa: CASSETRGFRVQPQHF; cdr3_nt: TGTGCCAGCAGTGAGACAAGGGGGTTTCGAGTTCAGCCCCAGCATTTT
clone_size: NA; j_call: TRBJ2-7; d_call: NA; v_call: TRBV4-1; cdr3_aa: CASSQDPGRGKSYEQYF; cdr3_nt: TGCGCCAGCAGCCAAGACCCCGGCAGGGGCAAATCCTACGAGCAGTACTTC
clone_size: NA; j_call: TRBJ2-1; d_call: NA; v_call: TRBV4-2; cdr3_aa: CASSRRLADGNEQFF; cdr3_nt: TGTGCCAGCAGCCGGCGCCTAGCAGATGGCAATGAGCAGTTCTTC
clone_size: NA; j_call: TRBJ1-1; d_call: NA; v_call: TRBV5-1; cdr3_aa: CASSLGYQANTEAFF; cdr3_nt: TGCGCCAGCAGCTTGGGGTACCAGGCGAACACTGAAGCTTTCTTT
clone_size: NA; j_call: TRBJ1-3; d_call: TRBD1; v_call: TRBV5-1; cdr3_aa: CASSPRQGASGNTIYF; cdr3_nt: TGCGCCAGCAGCCCCAGACAGGGGGCTTCTGGAAACACCATATATTTT
clone_size: NA; j_call: TRBJ1-2; d_call: TRBD1; v_call: TRBV5-6; cdr3_aa: CASSTRGQGGYTF; cdr3_nt: TGTGCCAGCAGCACCCGGGGACAGGGGGGCTACACCTTC
clone_size: NA; j_call: TRBJ2-7; d_call: NA; v_call: TRBV27; cdr3_aa: CASSFSPSVGEQYF; cdr3_nt: TGTGCCAGCAGTTTTTCTCCTAGTGTGGGCGAGCAGTACTTC
clone_size: NA; j_call: TRBJ1-4; d_call: NA; v_call: TRBV12-3/TRBV12-4; cdr3_aa: CASSLVEKLFF; cdr3_nt: TGTGCCAGCAGTTTAGTAGAAAAACTGTTTTTT
clone_size: NA; j_call: TRBJ2-2; d_call: TRBD1; v_call: TRBV18; cdr3_aa: CASAGQGNTGELFF; cdr3_nt: TGTGCCAGCGCGGGACAGGGAAACACCGGGGAGCTGTTTTTT